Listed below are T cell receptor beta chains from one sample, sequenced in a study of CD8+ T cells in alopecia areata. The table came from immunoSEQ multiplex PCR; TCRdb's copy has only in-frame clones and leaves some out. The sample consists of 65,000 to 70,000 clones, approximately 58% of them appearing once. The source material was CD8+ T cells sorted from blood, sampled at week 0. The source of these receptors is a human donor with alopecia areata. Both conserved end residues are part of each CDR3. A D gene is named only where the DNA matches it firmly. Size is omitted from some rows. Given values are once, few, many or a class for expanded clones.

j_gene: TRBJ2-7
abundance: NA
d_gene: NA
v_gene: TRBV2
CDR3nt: TGTGCCACTAGGAGGGAGGATCTCATGTCCTACGAGCAGTACTTC
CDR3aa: CATRREDLMSYEQYF

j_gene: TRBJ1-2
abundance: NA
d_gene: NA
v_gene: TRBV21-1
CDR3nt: TGTGCCAGCAGCAAAGTGGAACCTTACTATGGCTACACCTTC
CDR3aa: CASSKVEPYYGYTF

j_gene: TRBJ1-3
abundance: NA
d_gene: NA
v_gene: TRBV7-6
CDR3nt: TGTGCCAGCAGCGATTCCGGGACACTCGTTTCGGGAAACACCATATATTTT
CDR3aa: CASSDSGTLVSGNTIYF

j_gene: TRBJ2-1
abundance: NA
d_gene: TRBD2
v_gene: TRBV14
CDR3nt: TGTGCCAGCAGCCACTTACTAGCGGGAGGTCGTGATGAGCAGTTCTTC
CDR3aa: CASSHLLAGGRDEQFF

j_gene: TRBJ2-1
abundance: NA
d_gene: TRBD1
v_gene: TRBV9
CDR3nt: TGTGCCAGCAGCGTTTTTGGACAGGGGGGCTACAATGAGCAGTTCTTC
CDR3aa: CASSVFGQGGYNEQFF

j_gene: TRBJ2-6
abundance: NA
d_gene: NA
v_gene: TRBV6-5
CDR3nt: TGTGCCAGCAGTTACTACTCTGGGGCCAACGTCCTGACTTTC
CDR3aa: CASSYYSGANVLTF

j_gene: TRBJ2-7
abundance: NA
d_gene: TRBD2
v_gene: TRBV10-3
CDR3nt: TGTGCCATCAGTGAGTCGCGGGGGGGCCCCGAGCAGTACTTC
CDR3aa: CAISESRGGPEQYF

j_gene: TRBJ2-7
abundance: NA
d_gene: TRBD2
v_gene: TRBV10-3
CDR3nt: TGTGCCATCAGTGAGTCTGCACTCAGCGGGGTCTCCTACGAGCAGTACTTC
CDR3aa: CAISESALSGVSYEQYF

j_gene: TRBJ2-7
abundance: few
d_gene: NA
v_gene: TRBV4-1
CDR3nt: TGCGCCAGCAGCCAAGTGACCAGGAGCGAGCAGTACTTC
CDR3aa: CASSQVTRSEQYF

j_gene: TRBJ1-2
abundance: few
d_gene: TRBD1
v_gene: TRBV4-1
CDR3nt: TGCGCCAGCAGCCAAGGAGGAGGGACAGGGAATCCAGGCTACACCTTC
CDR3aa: CASSQGGGTGNPGYTF

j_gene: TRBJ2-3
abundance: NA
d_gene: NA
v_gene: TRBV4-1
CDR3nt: TGCGCCAGCAGCCAAGTTGGGGGGCTGGGAGATACGCAGTATTTT
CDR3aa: CASSQVGGLGDTQYF

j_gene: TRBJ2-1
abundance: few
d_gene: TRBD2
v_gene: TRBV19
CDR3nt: TGTGCCAGTAGTATGGGAACTAGCGGGAGGGATGAGCAGTTCTTC
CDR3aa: CASSMGTSGRDEQFF

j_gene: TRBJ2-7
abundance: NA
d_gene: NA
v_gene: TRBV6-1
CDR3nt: TGTGCCAGCAGTGAAGTACCGCACTACGAGCAGTACTTC
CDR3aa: CASSEVPHYEQYF

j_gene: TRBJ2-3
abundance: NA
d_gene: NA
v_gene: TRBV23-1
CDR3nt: TGCGCCAGCAGTCAATCTGCGGGGAACGGGACCCCACACACAGATACGCAGTATTTT
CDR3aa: CASSQSAGNGTPHTDTQYF

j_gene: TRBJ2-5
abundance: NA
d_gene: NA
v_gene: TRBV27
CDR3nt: TGTGCCAGCGGAACGGGCCTGGAGACCCAGTACTTC
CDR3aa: CASGTGLETQYF

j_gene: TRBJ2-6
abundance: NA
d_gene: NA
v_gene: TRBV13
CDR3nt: TGTGCCAGCAGCTTCGGGGGACAGTACGCTGGGGCCAACGTCCTGACTTTC
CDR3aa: CASSFGGQYAGANVLTF

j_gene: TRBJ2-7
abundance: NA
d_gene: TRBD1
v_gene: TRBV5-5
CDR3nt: TGTGCCAGCAGCTTCGGGACAGGTTTTTCCTACGAGCAGTACTTC
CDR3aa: CASSFGTGFSYEQYF

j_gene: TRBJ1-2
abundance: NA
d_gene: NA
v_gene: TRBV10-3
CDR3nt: TGTGCCACCCTTGGATCAGAATCTTTGGGCTACACCTTC
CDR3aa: CATLGSESLGYTF

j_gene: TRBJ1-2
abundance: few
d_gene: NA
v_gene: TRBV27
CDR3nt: TGTGCCAGCAGTTTCGACGGAAACTATGGCTACACCTTC
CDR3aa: CASSFDGNYGYTF

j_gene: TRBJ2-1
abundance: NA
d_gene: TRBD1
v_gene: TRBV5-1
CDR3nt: TGCGCCAGCAGCCCAGCGACAGGGGGCTCCTACAATGAGCAGTTCTTC
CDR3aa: CASSPATGGSYNEQFF

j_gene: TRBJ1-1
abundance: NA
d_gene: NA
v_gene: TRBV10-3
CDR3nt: TGTGCCATCACTCAGGGCCTGAACACTGAAGCTTTCTTT
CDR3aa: CAITQGLNTEAFF

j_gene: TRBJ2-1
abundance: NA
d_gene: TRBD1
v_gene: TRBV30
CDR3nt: TGTGCCTCGGGACAGGGGATGGGCAATGAGCAGTTCTTC
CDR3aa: CASGQGMGNEQFF

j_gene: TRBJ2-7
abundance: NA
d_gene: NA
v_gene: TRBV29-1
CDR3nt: TGCAGCGTTGTGCATAGCTACGAGCAGTACTTC
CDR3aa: CSVVHSYEQYF

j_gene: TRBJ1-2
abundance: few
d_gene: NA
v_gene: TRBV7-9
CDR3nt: TGTGCCAGCAGCTTAGGTCGAGTAGCCGATGGCTACACCTTC
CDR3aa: CASSLGRVADGYTF

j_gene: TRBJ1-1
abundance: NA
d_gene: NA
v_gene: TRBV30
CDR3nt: TGTGCCTGGAGTAGCGGGGCGAACACTGAAGCTTTCTTT
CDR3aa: CAWSSGANTEAFF

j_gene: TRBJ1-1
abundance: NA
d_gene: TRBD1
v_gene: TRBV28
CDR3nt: TGTGCCAGCAGTCCATACAGGGGCATGAACACTGAAGCTTTCTTT
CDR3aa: CASSPYRGMNTEAFF

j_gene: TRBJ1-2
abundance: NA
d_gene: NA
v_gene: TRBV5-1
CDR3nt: TGCGCCAGCAGCTTGGAAAGTCAGAGACTCTATGGCTACACCTTC
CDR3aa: CASSLESQRLYGYTF

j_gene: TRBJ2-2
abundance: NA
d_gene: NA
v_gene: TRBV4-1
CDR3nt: TGCGCCAGCAGCCGGACAACCTCGAACACCGGGGAGCTGTTTTTT
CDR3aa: CASSRTTSNTGELFF

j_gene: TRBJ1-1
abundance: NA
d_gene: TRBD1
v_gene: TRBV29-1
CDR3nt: TGCAGCGTGACCAGACAGGGTAACACTGAAGCTTTCTTT
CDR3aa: CSVTRQGNTEAFF

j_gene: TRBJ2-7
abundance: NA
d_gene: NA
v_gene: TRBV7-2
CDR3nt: TGTGCCAGCAGCTTAGTCCGGTTCGAGCAGTACTTC
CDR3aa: CASSLVRFEQYF

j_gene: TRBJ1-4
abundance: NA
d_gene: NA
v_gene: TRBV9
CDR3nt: TGTGCCAGCAGCGTAGGGACCTTATCGGATGAAAAACTGTTTTTT
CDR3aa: CASSVGTLSDEKLFF

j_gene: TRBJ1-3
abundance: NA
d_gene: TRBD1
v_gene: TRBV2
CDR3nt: TGTGCCAGCAGGCCGGGACAGGGGGGAAACACCATATATTTT
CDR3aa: CASRPGQGGNTIYF

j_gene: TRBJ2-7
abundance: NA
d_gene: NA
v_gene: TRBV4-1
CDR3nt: TGCGCCAGCAGCCAAACTAGTGGGTCCTACGAGCAGTACTTC
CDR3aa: CASSQTSGSYEQYF

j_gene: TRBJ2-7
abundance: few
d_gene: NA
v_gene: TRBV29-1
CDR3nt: TGCAGCGTAGAGAAAGTCGGACAGTCCTACGAGCAGTACTTC
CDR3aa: CSVEKVGQSYEQYF

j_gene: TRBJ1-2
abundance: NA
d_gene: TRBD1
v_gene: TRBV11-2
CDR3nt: TGTGCCAGCAGCCTGGGACAGTATGGCTACACCTTC
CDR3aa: CASSLGQYGYTF

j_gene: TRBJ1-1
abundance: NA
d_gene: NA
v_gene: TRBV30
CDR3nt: TGTGCCTGGAGTGGAGCAGGGTACACTGAAGCTTTCTTT
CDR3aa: CAWSGAGYTEAFF

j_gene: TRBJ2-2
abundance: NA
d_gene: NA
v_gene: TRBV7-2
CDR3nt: TGTGCCAGCAGCTCCCCAACGGCCGGGGAGCTGTTTTTT
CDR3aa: CASSSPTAGELFF